Listed below are T cell receptor beta chains from one sample, sequenced in a study of T cell responses to AZD1222 COVID-19 vaccine. The repertoire was sequenced with immunoSEQ multiplex PCR; TCRdb's copy has only in-frame clones and lacks some. The repertoire holds fewer than 200,000 clones, with about 86% as singletons. Sequencing was performed on peripheral blood, taken 28 days after the second AZD1222 dose. These receptors came from an adult who received the AZD1222 COVID-19 vaccine. CDR3s include the opening cysteine and the closing phenylalanine or tryptophan. Fields, in order: clone size, J gene, CDR3 length, V gene, D gene, CDR3 DNA, CDR3 protein. The D gene is left open where the match is weak. Size is stated for part of the rows, as once, few or many counts, or as a class when the clone is expanded.

>.|TRBJ1-3|16|TRBV7-8|.
TGTGCCAGCAGCCCCGACAGGCCCGTGGGTGGGAACACCATATATTTT
CASSPDRPVGGNTIYF
>.|TRBJ2-1|16|TRBV5-1|TRBD2
TGCGCCAGCAGCTTGCGGACTAGCGGGGGTTACAATGAGCAGTTCTTC
CASSLRTSGGYNEQFF
>.|TRBJ1-5|15|TRBV2|.
TGTGCCAGCAGGGCAACTCGGGGTAGCAATCAGCCCCAGCATTTT
CASRATRGSNQPQHF
>.|TRBJ1-6|15|TRBV27|.
TGTGCCAGCAGTTTAGGTGGCATCGGTAATTCACCCCTCCACTTT
CASSLGGIGNSPLHF
>.|TRBJ1-2|13|TRBV7-8|.
TGTGCCAGCAGCCAGGAGCGGTTCGGTGGCTACACCTTC
CASSQERFGGYTF
>.|TRBJ1-2|15|TRBV5-1|.
TGCGCCAGCAGCACCCGGACCGGTTCTAACTATGGCTACACCTTC
CASSTRTGSNYGYTF
>.|TRBJ2-2|14|TRBV6-1|.
TGTGCCAGCAGTGAGGGGGCGGCGGGCGGGGAGCTGTTTTTT
CASSEGAAGGELFF
>once|TRBJ2-7|12|TRBV5-1|.
TGCGCCAGCAGCCCAGGGGAAAGCGAGCAGTACTTC
CASSPGESEQYF
>.|TRBJ2-1|14|TRBV9|.
TGTGCCAGCAGCGTAGCTGAGGGGCACAATGAGCAGTTCTTC
CASSVAEGHNEQFF
>.|TRBJ1-2|13|TRBV29-1|TRBD1
TGCAGCGTGACCGGGACAGGGGGTGGTGGCTACACCTTC
CSVTGTGGGGYTF
>.|TRBJ2-2|12|TRBV5-1|.
TGCGCCAGCAGCCTCTGGGCCGGGGAGCTGTTTTTT
CASSLWAGELFF
>.|TRBJ2-1|12|TRBV18|.
TGTGCCAGCTCACCAACAGGGCGTCAGCAGTTCTTC
CASSPTGRQQFF
>.|TRBJ1-6|16|TRBV2|.
TGTGCCAGCAGTGAAGAGGAGGGAGCATTTCTTTCACCCCTCCACTTT
CASSEEEGAFLSPLHF
>.|TRBJ2-5|13|TRBV15|.
TGTGCCACCAGAAGGGGTCTCCTCGAGACCCAGTACTTC
CATRRGLLETQYF
>.|TRBJ2-4|14|TRBV5-1|TRBD2
TGCGCCAGCAGCTCCGGGACTAGCGGAAACATTCAGTACTTC
CASSSGTSGNIQYF
>.|TRBJ1-1|19|TRBV19|TRBD1
TGTGCCTCGCCCAGTAGTATTAGGGTACGGACAGGCGCTAACACTGAAGCTTTCTTT
CASPSSIRVRTGANTEAFF
>.|TRBJ2-1|14|TRBV5-4|.
TGTGCCAGCAGCTTGGCGGGGATTTACAATGAGCAGTTCTTC
CASSLAGIYNEQFF
>.|TRBJ2-7|15|TRBV28|.
TGTGCCAGCAGTTTATCCGCGGGACATTCCCACGAGCAGTACTTC
CASSLSAGHSHEQYF
>.|TRBJ1-2|18|TRBV6-2/TRBV6-3|TRBD1
TGTGCCAGCAGCCCTCCGCCCCGGGACAGGGAAAAGTCTCGTGGCTACACCTTC
CASSPPPRDREKSRGYTF
>.|TRBJ2-4|18|TRBV7-9|.
TGTGCCAGCAGCTTACTCAGACAGGCGCGACTAGCCAAAAACATTCAGTACTTC
CASSLLRQARLAKNIQYF
>.|TRBJ1-5|13|TRBV6-5|.
TGTGCCAGCAGTTACGAGGGGAATCAGCCCCAGCATTTT
CASSYEGNQPQHF
>few|TRBJ2-2|14|TRBV24-1|.
TGTGCCACCAGCTCAGGGGTTTCAGGCGGGGAGCTGTTTTTT
CATSSGVSGGELFF
>.|TRBJ1-5|14|TRBV3-1/TRBV3-2|.
TGTGCCAGCAGCCAAGTCGGGGTTAATCAGCCCCAGCATTTT
CASSQVGVNQPQHF
>.|TRBJ2-5|16|TRBV30|TRBD2
TGTGCCTGGAGAGCGGACCTAGCGTGGGGGGGAGAGACCCAGTACTTC
CAWRADLAWGGETQYF
>few|TRBJ1-5|15|TRBV7-2|.
TGTGCCAGCAGCTTAGATGGCGGCCGCAATCAGCCCCAGCATTTT
CASSLDGGRNQPQHF
>.|TRBJ2-3|14|TRBV5-4|.
TGTGCCAGCAGCTTGGGTGTTTTTTCAGATACGCAGTATTTT
CASSLGVFSDTQYF
>.|TRBJ2-7|15|TRBV7-2|.
TGTGCCAGCAGCTTAACCCGGGGTTCTTCCTACGAGCAGTACTTC
CASSLTRGSSYEQYF